The 29 T cell receptor beta chains below were found in one sample sequenced in a study of cytomegalovirus exposure and HLA in healthy donors (dated by TCRdb to about 2017). Library preparation used the immunoSEQ multiplex PCR assay. For the multiplex PCR, a mixture combining 60 forward primers for TCR Vbeta segments and 13 reverse primers for TCR Jbeta segments was used. TCRdb limited this immuneACCESS table to in-frame rearrangements with V and J called. A share of clones is missing; checked studies link under half to unresolved V genes, and the rest is unexplained. The sample table records roughly 89,000 clones; about 75% of these occur just once. The top ten constitute about a tenth of the sample. Sequenced input: PBMCs. These receptors all stem from a man younger than 45 in good health and CMV-seropositive.

As concerns this clone: The sample holds other DNA sequences that translate to the same CDR3. The chain couples TRBV5-4 to TRBJ2-1; the D gene is possibly TRBD2 (6 bases). The CDR3 has 15 residues. Per germline, CDR1 SGHNT and CDR2 YYREEE (reference sequence). The germline V and J ends were trimmed by 4 bases and 4 bases, with 15 bases remaining between them. CDR3 in amino acids: CASSPGSGLYNEQFF. CDR3 nucleotides: TGTGCCAGCAGCCCTGGATCGGGACTTTACAATGAGCAGTTCTTC.

This clone was counted between two and nine times. The chain links TRBV2 to TRBJ1-1, with a weak D call TRBD1 (6 bases). The germline CDR1 and CDR2 sequences are SNHLY and FYNNEI. The CDR3 sequence is 13 residues long. The ends were cut back, 3 bases at V and 5 bases at J, with 10 bases in the middle. The chain's CDR3 is CASSDRGVTEAFF. The CDR3 DNA is TGTGCCAGCAGTGACAGGGGCGTTACTGAAGCTTTCTTT. The variable domain in full, with the rest retrieved from reference TRBV2 and TRBJ1-1, is EPEVTQTPSHQVTQMGQEVILRCVPISNHLYFYWYRQILGQKVEFLVSFYNNEISEKSEIFDDQFSVERPDGSNFTLKIRSTKLEDSAMYFCASSDRGVTEAFFGQGTRLTVV.

This clone was seen only a few times. The chain combines TRBV2 with TRBJ2-5; a weak D match, TRBD2 (6 bases). This CDR3 contains 15 residues. Germline V gene data show CDR1 as SNHLY and CDR2 as FYNNEI. V dropped 4 bases and J dropped 3 bases, with 15 bases sitting between them. The CDR3 nucleotides are TGTGCCAGCAGTGCTAGTCTGACGGGGGAAGAGACCCAGTACTTC. Amino acid sequence: CASSASLTGEETQYF.

The V gene is TRBV5-1, the J gene TRBJ2-1; 8 bases align to TRBD1. Germline loops: CDR1 SGHRS, CDR2 YFSETQ. The CDR3 totals 16 residues. V lost 0 bases and J lost 4; bases outside the gene matches: 6. This CDR3 is CASSLAPGQEYNEQFF. DNA for the CDR3: TGCGCCAGCAGCTTGGCCCCGGGACAGGAGTACAATGAGCAGTTCTTC.

This clone was counted between two and nine times. The chain has TRBV7-3 and TRBJ2-1; 9 nucleotides align to TRBD2. Germline CDR1 reads SGHTA; CDR2 reads FQGTGA. CDR3 length: 15 amino acids. After removal of 5 bases from V and 4 bases from J, the junction contained 6 bases not matched to a gene. DNA for the CDR3: TGTGCCAGCAGCGCGGGACTAGCAGGGTACAATGAGCAGTTCTTC. It encodes CASSAGLAGYNEQFF.

This chain joins TRBV5-1 and TRBJ2-2; TRBD1 aligns across 11 bases. This CDR3 contains 17 residues. Germline CDR1 and CDR2: SGHRS and YFSETQ. The J segment lost 6 bases and the V segment lost 1 base, leaving 8 bases of the junction unmatched. The CDR3 sequence is CASSLRAGTGGPGELFF. CDR3 DNA: TGCGCCAGCAGCTTGCGCGCGGGGACAGGGGGGCCCGGGGAGCTGTTTTTT.

The chain uses TRBV14 and TRBJ2-5; a weak D match, TRBD2 (5 bases). With the DNA end fitting TRBJ2-7 better, the J assignment may be wrong. This CDR3 contains 16 residues. Germline V gene lookup returns CDR1 SGHDN and CDR2 FVKESK. CDR3 loop: CASSQAPRVRAYEQYF. CDR3 sequence (DNA): TGTGCCAGCAGCCAAGCGCCCCGTGTGCGGGCCTACGAGCAGTACTTC.

In its sample, this clone was seen a few times. V usage is TRBV28 and J usage is TRBJ1-5; 8 bases line up with TRBD1. V shed 3 bases, J shed 7 bases, and the junction held 2 bases outside the gene matches. Germline V gene sequence: CDR1 MDHEN, CDR2 SYDVKM. The CDR3 covers 13 residues. CDR3: CASSFRGLQPQHF. CDR3 nucleotide sequence: TGTGCCAGCAGTTTCAGGGGGCTCCAGCCCCAGCATTTT.

The genes are TRBV7-2 and TRBJ2-5; 13 bases agree with TRBD2. This CDR3 region has 16 residues. Germline CDR1 is SGHTA and CDR2 is FQGNSA. V trimming: 2 bases; J trimming: 8 bases; junction bases outside the gene matches: 8. CDR3 residues: CASSLRGTSGVGTQYF. The CDR3 coding sequence is TGTGCCAGCAGCTTAAGAGGGACTAGCGGGGTCGGTACCCAGTACTTC.

The chain's CDR3 is CASSLPPGRTNYGYTF. The CDR3 nucleotides are TGTGCCAGCAGTTTACCCCCAGGGCGAACTAACTATGGCTACACCTTC. V usage is TRBV28 and J usage is TRBJ1-2; TRBD1 might be the D (5 bases). This CDR3 comprises 16 residues. Germline CDR1 and CDR2: MDHEN and SYDVKM. The V end was cut by 2 bases, the J end by 0 bases, with 13 bases between.

This clone was recorded a few times. The CDR3 DNA reads as TGTGCCAGCAGTCGGACAGGGCAGACTGAAGCTTTCTTT. It encodes CASSRTGQTEAFF. The chain employs TRBV6-1 and TRBJ1-1, with 8 bases lining up with TRBD1. The trim removed 5 bases at V and 5 bases at J, leaving 4 bases unmatched. Germline V gene lookup returns CDR1 MNHNS and CDR2 SASEGT. The CDR3 has 13 residues.

This clone was seen just once. This chain joins TRBV10-1 and TRBJ1-3; D ambiguous. Per germline, CDR1 WNHNN and CDR2 SYGVQD (reference sequence). V was pared by 5 bases and J by 0 bases, with 5 bases between. The CDR3 totals 13 residues. The CDR3: CASSRGSGNTIYF. Here the CDR3 DNA reads TGCGCCAGCAGTCGGGGCTCTGGAAACACCATATATTTT.

The V call is TRBV6-5, the J call TRBJ1-1; 8 positions agree with TRBD1. This CDR3 contains 14 residues. Germline CDR1 MNHEY, CDR2 SVGAGI. Trimming removed 6 bases from V and 4 bases from J; junction bases left unmatched: 7. The CDR3 region is CASRTTGEGTEAFF. CDR3 nucleotide sequence: TGTGCCAGCAGAACGACAGGGGAAGGCACTGAAGCTTTCTTT.

This rearrangement joins TRBV10-3 to TRBJ2-2; unclear D gene. The germline CDR1 and CDR2 sequences are ENHRY and SYGVKD. Trimming pared 8 bases from V and 3 bases from J, leaving 7 bases between. The CDR3 sequence is 12 residues long. CDR3 protein: CAIFGDTGELFF. The DNA for the CDR3 is TGTGCCATCTTCGGAGACACCGGGGAGCTGTTTTTT.

The chain combines TRBV7-6 with TRBJ2-2, with 7 bases lining up with TRBD1. Germline assignment: CDR1 SGHVS and CDR2 FNYEAQ. V shed 1 base and J 7 bases; nucleotides not matched to a gene: 12. This CDR3 has 17 amino acids. CDR3 nucleotides: TGTGCCAGCAGCTTAGGGACAGGACAGACATTCGGCGGGGAGCTGTTTTTT. Protein sequence: CASSLGTGQTFGGELFF. Full variable domain (remainder filled in from reference TRBV7-6 and TRBJ2-2): GAGVSQSPRYKVTKRGQDVALRCDPISGHVSLYWYRQALGQGPEFLTYFNYEAQQDKSGLPNDRFSAERPEGSISTLTIQRTEQRDSAMYRCASSLGTGQTFGGELFFGEGSRLTVL.

The J gene is TRBJ1-6, the V gene TRBV4-3; D is ambiguous. The V end lost 1 base, the J end lost 5 bases, and 9 bases lay between the germline ends. The germline gives CDR1 LGHNA, CDR2 YSLEER. The CDR3 has 15 residues. CDR3 sequence: CASSQAGVHNSPLHF. The CDR3 region has the DNA TGCGCCAGCAGCCAAGCCGGGGTTCATAATTCACCCCTCCACTTT.

The rearrangement links TRBV11-3 to TRBJ2-7, with 8 bases fitting TRBD1. CDR3 length: 15 residues. V lost 1 base to trimming and J lost 1 base; unmatched junction nucleotides: 3. The germline gives CDR1 SGHNT, CDR2 YENEEA. Written as DNA, the CDR3 is TGTGCCAGCAGCTTAGGACAGGGGCTTTCCTACGAGCAGTACTTC. It encodes CASSLGQGLSYEQYF.

The chain couples TRBV18 to TRBJ1-2, with TRBD1 matching 8 bases. Germline V gene data show CDR1 as KGHSH and CDR2 as LQKENI. The length of the CDR3 is 16 residues. J gave up 6 bases and V 3 bases, and 12 bases lay outside the gene matches. This CDR3 is CASSPGQVDVRDGYTF. CDR3 bases: TGTGCCAGCTCACCGGGACAGGTGGACGTTAGGGATGGCTACACCTTC.

The chain couples TRBV28 to TRBJ1-3; D is unclear. This CDR3 is 14 amino acids long. Looked up from germline, CDR1 is MDHEN and CDR2 is SYDVKM. V was pared by 8 bases and J by 0 bases, with 11 bases between. CDR3 region: CASGGLSSGNTIYF. In DNA, the CDR3 is TGTGCCAGCGGCGGACTGAGCTCTGGAAACACCATATATTTT.

V and J are TRBV4-3 and TRBJ1-3, with D uncertain. Germline-derived CDR1 and CDR2 are LGHNA and YSLEER. V was trimmed by 1 base and J by 0 bases, leaving 10 bases between them. The CDR3 sequence is 16 residues long. This CDR3 reads CASSQADGLSGNTIYF. CDR3 coding DNA: TGCGCCAGCAGCCAAGCGGACGGACTCTCTGGAAACACCATATATTTT.

This rearrangement joins TRBV7-9 to TRBJ2-2, with D possibly TRBD2 on 5 matching bases. V lost 1 base and J lost 4, with 13 bases in between. The CDR3 contains 16 residues. From germline, CDR1 is SEHNR and CDR2 FQNEAQ (reference sequence). Here the CDR3 reads CASSLVSGFGTGELFF. CDR3 nucleotide sequence: TGTGCCAGCAGCTTAGTGTCGGGGTTCGGCACCGGGGAGCTGTTTTTT.

The chain joins TRBV6-5 to TRBJ1-2; 8 positions agree with TRBD1. J lost 4 bases, V lost 2 bases, and 3 bases had no gene match. Germline lookup yields CDR1 MNHEY and CDR2 SVGAGI. This CDR3 contains 14 residues. CDR3 sequence: CASSYDRGPYGYTF. In DNA form, the CDR3 reads TGTGCCAGCAGTTACGACAGGGGTCCCTATGGCTACACCTTC.

This rearrangement joins TRBV7-2 to TRBJ1-2; the match to TRBD1 covers 7 bases. The V and J ends lost 5 bases and 2 bases, in that order; junction bases with no gene match: 5. In germline, CDR1 is SGHTA, CDR2 FQGNSA. This CDR3 spans 14 amino acids. Written as DNA, the CDR3 is TGTGCCAGCAGCACCGGGACAGTAAACTATGGCTACACCTTC. Its translation: CASSTGTVNYGYTF.

V and J are TRBV19 and TRBJ1-5; a weak D match, TRBD1 (6 bases). Germline CDR1 LNHDA, CDR2 SQIVND (reference sequence). This CDR3 comprises 15 residues. V was trimmed by 0 bases and J by 6 bases, leaving 12 bases between them. CDR3 nucleotides: TGTGCCAGTAGTATAGACCTACAGGGTTTTCAGCCCCAGCATTTT. It specifies CASSIDLQGFQPQHF.

V is TRBV2 and J is TRBJ2-5; TRBD2 agrees at 13 bases. Germline lookup yields CDR1 SNHLY and CDR2 FYNNEI. Trimming cost V 6 bases and J 4 bases; bases outside gene matches: 17. CDR3 length equals 19 residues. CDR3 DNA sequence: TGTGCCAGCAGGGCAACTAGCGGGGGGGCCCGAAACAATCGAGAGACCCAGTACTTC. This encodes CASRATSGGARNNRETQYF.

This clone was observed once. The V and J genes are TRBV5-4 and TRBJ1-2; 8 nucleotides match TRBD1. The V and J ends lost 1 base and 7 bases, in that order; junction bases with no gene match: 9. Germline V gene lookup returns CDR1 SGHNT and CDR2 YYREEE (reference sequence). The length of the CDR3 is 15 residues. The CDR3 DNA reads TGTGCCAGCAGCTTGCCACAGGGGGAAGAGGGTGGCTACACCTTC. Protein sequence: CASSLPQGEEGGYTF.

The J gene is TRBJ2-5, the V gene TRBV18; weak D call: TRBD2 (5 bases). V was trimmed by 4 bases and J by 2 bases, leaving 11 bases between them. This CDR3 is 14 amino acids long. Germline CDR1 is KGHSH and CDR2 is LQKENI. The DNA of the CDR3 is TGTGCCAGCTCACTTCAGACGGGACAAGAGACCCAGTACTTC. Its translation is CASSLQTGQETQYF.

This clone was counted between two and nine times. The chain combines TRBV19 with TRBJ2-6, with D possibly TRBD1 on 6 matching bases. Germline CDR1 and CDR2: LNHDA and SQIVND (reference sequence). CDR3 size: 15 residues. The V and J ends lost 0 bases and 4 bases respectively, with 7 bases between them. This chain's CDR3 is CASSIETGGANVLTF. The CDR3 DNA reads as TGTGCCAGTAGTATAGAGACAGGCGGGGCCAACGTCCTGACTTTC.

The chain employs TRBV19 and TRBJ2-2; D perhaps matches TRBD1 (5 bases). CDR1 LNHDA and CDR2 SQIVND come from the germline V gene (reference sequence). The CDR3 sequence is 15 residues long. V shed 5 bases and J shed 4 bases, with 14 bases lying between them. The CDR3 region is CASSARARSTGELFF. The CDR3 nucleotides read TGTGCCAGTAGTGCCAGGGCGAGGAGCACCGGGGAGCTGTTTTTT.